Below are 10 T cell receptor beta chains sequenced from a single sample in a study of identical twins. Using its own MiXCR run on the 5' RACE reads, TCRdb lists one record per CDR3 protein. The sample records about 190,000 distinct CDR3 sequences, about 15% being singletons. A further study also used this sample, focusing on T cells expressing NK-cell markers.

The sequenced sample was CD8+ T cells sorted from blood. These receptors were collected from a woman aged 18-30 years in good health.

This clonotype occurred a few times. The chain joins TRBV12-3 or TRBV12-4 to TRBJ2-7; D unclear. The CDR3 is 13 amino acids. Trimming stripped 2 bases from V and 5 bases from J, with 10 bases between. The CDR3 DNA reads TGTGCCAGCAGTTTAACCCTCGCCGACGAGCAGTACTTC. Its protein is CASSLTLADEQYF.

This clonotype has only a few counts. V is TRBV5-6 and J is TRBJ2-2; D is unresolved. CDR3 size: 13 residues. Per germline, CDR1 SGHDT and CDR2 YYEEEE. V lost 0 bases and J lost 5, with 5 bases in between. CDR3 loop: CASSLALTGELFF. In DNA, the CDR3 is TGTGCCAGCAGCTTGGCGTTAACCGGGGAGCTGTTTTTT.

This clonotype has more than one count but fewer than ten. The CDR3 loop is CASSSPGTSGAPITQYF. In DNA form, the CDR3 reads TGTGCCAGCAGCTCCCCCGGGACTAGCGGGGCCCCCATAACGCAGTATTTT. V and J are TRBV13 and TRBJ2-3; 13 bases are shared with TRBD2. Germline V lookup: CDR1 PRHDT, CDR2 FYEKMQ (reference sequence). The CDR3 runs to 17 residues. V lost 4 bases and J lost 9; bases outside the gene matches: 13.

This chain uses TRBV12-5 with TRBJ2-3; possibly TRBD2 for D (5 bases). Trimming pared 0 bases from V and 0 bases from J, leaving 7 bases between. Germline loops: CDR1 LGHNT, CDR2 FRNRAP. This CDR3 has 15 amino acids. CDR3 coding DNA: TGTGCTAGTGGTTTGGTAACGGGGAGCACAGATACGCAGTATTTT. Amino acids: CASGLVTGSTDTQYF.

This clonotype was observed at least ten times. The rearrangement joins TRBV29-1 to TRBJ1-2, with 8 bases identical to TRBD1. The CDR3 consists of 13 residues. Germline-derived CDR1 and CDR2 are SQVTM and ANQGSEA. Trimming removed 7 bases from V and 4 bases from J; junction bases left unmatched: 8. CDR3 DNA: TGCAGCGCGCGGACAGGGTTCCTCTATGGCTACACCTTC. This codes for CSARTGFLYGYTF. Together with reference TRBV29-1 and TRBJ1-2, the CDR3 gives the full variable domain: SAVISQKPSRDICQRGTSLTIQCQVDSQVTMMFWYRQQPGQSLTLIATANQGSEATYESGFVIDKFPISRPNLTFSTLTVSNMSPEDSSIYLCSARTGFLYGYTFGSGTRLTVV.

This clonotype was counted ten times or more. This chain joins TRBV29-1 and TRBJ1-1; D perhaps matches TRBD1 (5 bases). This CDR3 has 14 residues. The ends were cut back, 3 bases at V and 1 base at J, with 12 bases in the middle. Germline V gene lookup returns CDR1 SQVTM and CDR2 ANQGSEA. In DNA form, the CDR3 reads TGCAGCGTTGAGGGGGGGACGGAGAACACTGAAGCTTTCTTT. Its protein is CSVEGGTENTEAFF.

J is TRBJ1-2 and V is TRBV5-1, with 10 bases matching TRBD1. Germline V CDR1 and CDR2: SGHRS, YFSETQ. This CDR3 is built from 14 residues. After removal of 3 bases from V and 8 bases from J, the junction contained 7 bases not matched to a gene. CDR3 amino acids: CASSWDRGREGYTF. The DNA for the CDR3 is TGCGCCAGCAGCTGGGACAGGGGAAGAGAGGGCTACACCTTC.

This clonotype has just a few counts. The chain links TRBV29-1 to TRBJ2-7; 10 nucleotides line up with TRBD1. The CDR3 is 14 residues long. After removal of 2 bases from V and 5 bases from J, the junction contained 6 bases not matched to a gene. Germline CDR1 and CDR2: SQVTM and ANQGSEA. The DNA for the CDR3 is TGCAGCGTTGAACGACAGGGGGCTGGGGACGAGCAGTACTTC. Its protein product is CSVERQGAGDEQYF.

This chain uses TRBV20-1 with TRBJ2-7; 8 nucleotides align to TRBD2. V shed 5 bases, J shed 2 bases, and the junction held 2 bases outside the gene matches. Germline V gene lookup returns CDR1 DFQATT and CDR2 SNEGSKA (reference sequence). The CDR3 runs to 12 residues. CDR3 in amino acids: CSAYSGTYEQYF. The CDR3 region has the DNA TGCAGTGCTTATAGCGGGACCTACGAGCAGTACTTC.

The J gene is TRBJ2-1, the V gene TRBV6-1; TRBD1 agrees at 8 bases. V trimming: 8 bases; J trimming: 4 bases; junction bases outside the gene matches: 13. Germline CDR1 is MNHNS and CDR2 is SASEGT. CDR3 size: 16 residues. In nucleotides, the CDR3 is TGTGCCAGCGAGGGGGGCGACAGGGGTCGATACAATGAGCAGTTCTTC. It translates to CASEGGDRGRYNEQFF.